Sequencing of this T cell receptor (beta chain) was carried out in a study of a mutant IDH1 vaccine in newly diagnosed glioma. Background on the study: Radiotherapy alone preceded vaccination by 4-6 weeks; alternatively, vaccination started with temozolomide cycles.

This clone came up a few times. Antigen unknown. Method: immunoSEQ multiplex PCR; TCRdb's copy keeps in-frame clones and lacks some. The sample includes some 58,000 clones, roughly four fifths of them seen just once. The CDR3 is made up of 14 amino acids. The ends lost 4 bases at V and 4 bases at J; junction bases unmatched: 2. Germline CDR1 is LGHNA and CDR2 is YSLEER. Time point specified: week 35, safety follow-up. Alongside topical imiquimod, each dose of vaccine comprised 300 ug of mutant IDH1 20-mer peptide. Astrocytomas found in donors were new, WHO grade 3 or 4, IDH1-mutant and ATRX-lost. Here the sequenced sample was PBMCs, taken from a glioma patient whose treatment included an IDH1 peptide vaccine. The gene calls are TRBV4-3 and TRBJ2-5, with 11 nucleotides matching TRBD2. The receptor was derived from a man aged 35 to 55 with glioma. The CDR3 protein is CASSPGLAAETQYF. The CDR3 bases are TGCGCCAGCAGCCCGGGACTAGCGGCAGAGACCCAGTACTTC.